What follows describes a single T cell receptor beta chain. Other DNA sequences from this sample encode an identical CDR3 as well. This sample stems from a study of shared clonotypes between healthy human individuals. CD45RA-negative memory and CD45RA+ naive subsets were split from the CD4+ cells. Sequenced by immunoSEQ multiplex PCR; TCRdb stores in-frame clones only, minus some. The sample lists 730,000 or so clones; more than 70% were seen once. The receptor was isolated from a woman aged 25 to 39 in good health. Input material: memory CD4+ T cells sorted from blood. Sample subset: CD45RA-negative fraction.

CDR3: CASRTPGQGAGEQYF. CDR3 in DNA: TGTGCCAGCAGAACTCCGGGACAGGGGGCGGGGGAGCAGTACTTC. The chain couples TRBV28 to TRBJ2-7; 12 bases agree with TRBD1. Trimming at V came to 6 bases and at J to 7 bases, leaving 10 bases not matched to a gene. The CDR3 loop spans 15 amino acids. The germline gives CDR1 MDHEN, CDR2 SYDVKM.